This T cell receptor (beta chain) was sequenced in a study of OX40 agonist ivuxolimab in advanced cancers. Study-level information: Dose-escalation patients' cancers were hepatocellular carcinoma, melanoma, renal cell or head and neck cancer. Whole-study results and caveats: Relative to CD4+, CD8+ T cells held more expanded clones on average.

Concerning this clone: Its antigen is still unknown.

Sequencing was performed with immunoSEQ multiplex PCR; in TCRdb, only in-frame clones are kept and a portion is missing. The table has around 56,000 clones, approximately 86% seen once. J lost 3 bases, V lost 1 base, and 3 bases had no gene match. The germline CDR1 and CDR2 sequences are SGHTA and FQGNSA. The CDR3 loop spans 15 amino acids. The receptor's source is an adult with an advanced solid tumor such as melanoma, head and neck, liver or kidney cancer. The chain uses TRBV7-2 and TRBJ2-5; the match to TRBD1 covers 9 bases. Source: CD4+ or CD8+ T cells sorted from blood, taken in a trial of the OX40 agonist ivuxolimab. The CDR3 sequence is CASSLGGDREETQYF. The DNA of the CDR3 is TGTGCCAGCAGCTTAGGGGGGGACAGGGAAGAGACCCAGTACTTC.